The source of this T cell receptor beta chain is a study of CD8+CD57+ T cells in acquired aplastic anemia. Across the study: DNA per sorted CD4+ or CD8+ sample ranged 0.2 to 27.4 ug, averaging 3.2 ug. Study outcomes and limitations: Significant differences in CD8+ Simpson's diversity were not observed between patients and controls. Fewer than 30 CD8+ CDR3 sequences were shared between patients and controls.

Profiles of TCR beta VDJ and CDR3 were generated from a genomic DNA template. Via MiXCR, TCRdb re-called the reads, giving one row per CDR3 protein. The sample carries about 200,000 distinct CDR3 sequences, over 40% recorded once. Patients picked for sequencing had shown CD8+CD57+ cell expansion detected by flow cytometry. In all patients, the disease was severe acquired aplastic anemia. V dropped 7 bases and J dropped 2 bases, with 14 bases sitting between them. The CDR3 loop spans 14 amino acids. From germline, CDR1 is LNHDA and CDR2 SQIVND (reference sequence). This clonotype was detected ten times or more. Its antigen remains unidentified.

This sequence joins TRBV19 and TRBJ1-2; D not certain. The clonotype comes from a human donor with aplastic anemia. The sequenced material came from sorted CD4+, CD8+, or CD8+CD57+ T cells (not recorded which) from PBMCs. CDR3 in amino acids: CASNRLATNYGYTF. CDR3 nucleotides: TGTGCCAGTAACCGCCTGGCGACCAACTATGGCTACACCTTC. Looking up the rest from reference TRBV19 and TRBJ1-2 gives the full variable domain: DGGITQSPKYLFRKEGQNVTLSCEQNLNHDAMYWYRQDPGQGLRLIYYSQIVNDFQKGDIAEGYSVSREKKESFPLTVTSAQKNPTAFYLCASNRLATNYGYTFGSGTRLTVV.